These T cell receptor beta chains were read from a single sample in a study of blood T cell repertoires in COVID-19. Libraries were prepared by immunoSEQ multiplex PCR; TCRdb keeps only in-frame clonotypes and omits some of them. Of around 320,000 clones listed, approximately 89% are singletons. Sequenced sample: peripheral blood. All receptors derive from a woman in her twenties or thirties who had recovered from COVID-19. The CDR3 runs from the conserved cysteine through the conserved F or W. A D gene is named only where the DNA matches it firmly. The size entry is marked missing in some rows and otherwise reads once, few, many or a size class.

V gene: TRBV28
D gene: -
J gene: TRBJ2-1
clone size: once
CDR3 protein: CASSLGSVGSMQFF
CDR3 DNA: TGTGCCAGCAGTTTAGGTAGCGTGGGATCAATGCAGTTCTTC

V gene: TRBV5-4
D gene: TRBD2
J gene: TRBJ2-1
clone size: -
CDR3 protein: CASSWDSGGTYNEQFF
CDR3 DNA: TGTGCCAGCAGCTGGGATAGCGGGGGGACCTACAATGAGCAGTTCTTC

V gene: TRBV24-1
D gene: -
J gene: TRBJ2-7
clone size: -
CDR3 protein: CATSEGTLHYEQYF
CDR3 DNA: TGTGCCACCAGTGAGGGGACTCTTCACTACGAGCAGTACTTC

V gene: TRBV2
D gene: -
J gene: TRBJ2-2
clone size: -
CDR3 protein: CASTPRGAGTGELFF
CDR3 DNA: TGTGCCAGCACCCCACGGGGGGCAGGGACCGGGGAGCTGTTTTTT

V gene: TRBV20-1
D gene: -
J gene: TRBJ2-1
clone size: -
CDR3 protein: CSALLAYEQFF
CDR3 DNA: TGCAGTGCTCTACTAGCATATGAGCAGTTCTTC

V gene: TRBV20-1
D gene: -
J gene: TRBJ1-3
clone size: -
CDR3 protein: CSASNQQSGAGNTIYF
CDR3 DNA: TGCAGTGCTAGTAATCAACAAAGCGGGGCGGGAAACACCATATATTTT

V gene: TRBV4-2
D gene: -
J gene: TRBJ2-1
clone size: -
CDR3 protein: CASSQRVARGGNEQFF
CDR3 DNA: TGTGCCAGCAGCCAGAGGGTGGCGAGAGGGGGCAATGAGCAGTTCTTC

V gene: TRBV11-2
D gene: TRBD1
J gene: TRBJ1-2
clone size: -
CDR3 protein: CASKIDRADYGYTF
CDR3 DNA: TGTGCCAGCAAGATTGACAGGGCGGACTATGGCTACACCTTC

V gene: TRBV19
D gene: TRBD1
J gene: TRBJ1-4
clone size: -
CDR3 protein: CASGDRVATNEKLFF
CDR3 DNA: TGTGCCAGCGGGGACAGGGTTGCAACTAATGAAAAACTGTTTTTT

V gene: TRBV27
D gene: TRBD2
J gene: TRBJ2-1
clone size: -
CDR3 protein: CASSLIAGGYEQFF
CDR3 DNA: TGTGCCAGCAGTTTAATAGCGGGGGGTTATGAGCAGTTCTTC

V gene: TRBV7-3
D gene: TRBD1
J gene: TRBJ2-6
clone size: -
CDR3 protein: CASSRPGQGALGANVLTF
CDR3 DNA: TGTGCCAGCAGCCGGCCGGGACAGGGGGCGCTTGGGGCCAACGTCCTGACTTTC

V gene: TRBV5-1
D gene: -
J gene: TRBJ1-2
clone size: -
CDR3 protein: CASSSDSNYGYTF
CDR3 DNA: TGCGCCAGCAGCTCGGACAGTAACTATGGCTACACCTTC

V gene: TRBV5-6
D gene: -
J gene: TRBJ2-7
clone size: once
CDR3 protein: CASSPLGTQGSYEQYF
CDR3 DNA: TGTGCCAGCAGCCCGCTGGGGACTCAAGGCTCCTACGAGCAGTACTTC

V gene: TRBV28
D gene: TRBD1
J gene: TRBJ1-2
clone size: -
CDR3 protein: CASSQTNSRQGALYGYTF
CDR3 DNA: TGTGCCAGCAGTCAGACGAACTCTAGACAGGGGGCACTGTATGGCTACACCTTC

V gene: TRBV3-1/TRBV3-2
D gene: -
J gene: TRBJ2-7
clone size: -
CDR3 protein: CASGPGLGTYEQYF
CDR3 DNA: TGTGCCAGCGGACCGGGACTGGGGACCTACGAGCAGTACTTC

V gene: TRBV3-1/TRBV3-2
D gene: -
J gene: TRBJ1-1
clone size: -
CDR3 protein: CASSQEHSSSTEAFF
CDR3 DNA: TGTGCCAGCAGCCAAGAACATTCCAGTTCCACTGAAGCTTTCTTT

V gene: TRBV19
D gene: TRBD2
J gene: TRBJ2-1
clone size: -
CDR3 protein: CASRIAGSSYNEQFF
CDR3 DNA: TGTGCCAGCCGGATAGCGGGGAGCTCCTACAATGAGCAGTTCTTC

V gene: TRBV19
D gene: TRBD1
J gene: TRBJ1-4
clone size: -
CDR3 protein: CASSTGTGSNEKLFF
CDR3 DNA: TGTGCCAGTAGTACGGGGACAGGGAGTAATGAAAAACTGTTTTTT

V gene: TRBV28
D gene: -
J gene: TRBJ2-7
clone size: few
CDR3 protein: CASGQTSYEQYF
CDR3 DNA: TGTGCCAGCGGACAGACTTCCTACGAGCAGTACTTC

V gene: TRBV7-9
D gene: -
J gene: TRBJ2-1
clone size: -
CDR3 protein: CASALRAVSGNEQFF
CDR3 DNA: TGTGCCAGCGCCTTGAGGGCAGTGAGCGGCAATGAGCAGTTCTTC

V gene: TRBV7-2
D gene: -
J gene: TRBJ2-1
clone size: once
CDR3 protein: CASSSRGGYEQFF
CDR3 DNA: TGTGCCAGCAGCTCCCGTGGGGGGTATGAGCAGTTCTTC

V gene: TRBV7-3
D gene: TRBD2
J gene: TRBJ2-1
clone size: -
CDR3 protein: CASSLGSGGNYNEQFF
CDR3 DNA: TGTGCCAGCAGCTTAGGGAGCGGGGGGAACTACAATGAGCAGTTCTTC

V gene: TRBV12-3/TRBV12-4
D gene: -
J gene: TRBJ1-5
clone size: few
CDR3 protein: CASSPSAGQPQHF
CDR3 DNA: TGTGCCAGCAGCCCAAGCGCCGGTCAGCCCCAGCATTTT

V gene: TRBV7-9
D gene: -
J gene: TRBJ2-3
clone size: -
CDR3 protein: CASSLYGFSTDTQYF
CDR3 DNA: TGTGCCAGCAGCTTATACGGGTTCAGCACAGATACGCAGTATTTT

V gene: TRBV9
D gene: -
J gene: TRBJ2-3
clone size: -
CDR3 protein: CASSVILTDTQYF
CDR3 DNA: TGTGCCAGCAGCGTAATACTGACAGATACGCAGTATTTT

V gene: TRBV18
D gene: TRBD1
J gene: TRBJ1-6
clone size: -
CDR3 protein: CASSRNTGEPLHF
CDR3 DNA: TGTGCCAGCTCTCGCAACACAGGGGAACCCCTCCACTTT

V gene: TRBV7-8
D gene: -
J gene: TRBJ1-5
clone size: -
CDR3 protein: CASSLMSRAVRPQHF
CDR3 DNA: TGTGCCAGCAGCTTAATGAGCAGGGCCGTGAGGCCCCAGCATTTT

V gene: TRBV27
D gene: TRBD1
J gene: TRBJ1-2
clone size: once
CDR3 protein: CASSFLRQGASGYTF
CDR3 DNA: TGTGCCAGCAGTTTTCTAAGACAGGGGGCCTCTGGCTACACCTTC

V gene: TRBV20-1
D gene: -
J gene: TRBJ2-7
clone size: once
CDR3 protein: CSASHQGPYEQYF
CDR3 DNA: TGCAGTGCTAGTCACCAGGGCCCCTACGAGCAGTACTTC

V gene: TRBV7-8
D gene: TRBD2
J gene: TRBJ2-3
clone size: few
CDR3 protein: CASSLALAGGATDTQYF
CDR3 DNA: TGTGCCAGCAGCTTAGCTCTAGCGGGGGGGGCCACAGATACGCAGTATTTT

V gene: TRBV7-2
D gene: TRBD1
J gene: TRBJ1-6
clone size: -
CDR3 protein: CASSSAQGASPLHF
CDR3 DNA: TGTGCCAGCAGCTCGGCGCAGGGGGCTTCACCCCTCCACTTT